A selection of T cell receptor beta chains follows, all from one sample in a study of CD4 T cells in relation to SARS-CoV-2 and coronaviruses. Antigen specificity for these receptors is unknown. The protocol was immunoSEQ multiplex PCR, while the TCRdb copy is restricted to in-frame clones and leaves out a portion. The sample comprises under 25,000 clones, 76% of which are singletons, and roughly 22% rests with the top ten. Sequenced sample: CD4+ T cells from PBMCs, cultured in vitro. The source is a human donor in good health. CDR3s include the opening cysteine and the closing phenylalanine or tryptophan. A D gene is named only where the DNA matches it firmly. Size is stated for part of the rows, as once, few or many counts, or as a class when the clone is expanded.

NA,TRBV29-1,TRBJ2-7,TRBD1,TGCAGCGTCGCCGGACAGGCCGGCGAGCAGTACTTC,CSVAGQAGEQYF
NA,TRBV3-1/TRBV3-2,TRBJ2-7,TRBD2,TGTGCCAGCAGCCAAGCCCCGGGAGGCGGGCTCTACGAGCAGTACTTC,CASSQAPGGGLYEQYF
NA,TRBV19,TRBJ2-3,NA,TGTGCCAGTAGGCTGGGGGGCACAGATACGCAGTATTTT,CASRLGGTDTQYF
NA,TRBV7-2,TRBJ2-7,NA,TGTGCCAGCAGCTCGATATCACACGAATACGAGCAGTACTTC,CASSSISHEYEQYF
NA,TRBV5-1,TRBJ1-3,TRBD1,TGCGCCAGCAGCCCAAACCCTACCGGGACAGATGGAAACACCATATATTTT,CASSPNPTGTDGNTIYF
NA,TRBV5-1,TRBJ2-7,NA,TGCGCCAGCAGCTTAGGGTACGAGCAGTACTTC,CASSLGYEQYF
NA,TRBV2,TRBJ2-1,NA,TGTGCCAGCAGTTATTACAATGAGCAGTTCTTC,CASSYYNEQFF
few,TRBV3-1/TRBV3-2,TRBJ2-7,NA,TGTGCCAGCAGCCAAGATACCTACGAGCAGTACTTC,CASSQDTYEQYF
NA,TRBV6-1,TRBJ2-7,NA,TGTGCCACAACCACAGGGAACTACGAGCAGTACTTC,CATTTGNYEQYF
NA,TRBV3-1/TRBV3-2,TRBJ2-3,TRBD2,TGTGCCAGCAGCCAACTAGCGGGGGGGCCCCCAGATACGCAGTATTTT,CASSQLAGGPPDTQYF
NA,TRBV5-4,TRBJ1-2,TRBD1,TGTGCCAGCAGTGAGCCGGGACAGGGTCTTAGATCCTATGGCTACACCTTC,CASSEPGQGLRSYGYTF
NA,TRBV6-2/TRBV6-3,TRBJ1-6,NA,TGTGCCAGCAGTTCCTACGGCGGGGGGCCTAATTCACCCCTCCACTTT,CASSSYGGGPNSPLHF
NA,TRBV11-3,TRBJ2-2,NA,TGTGCCAGCAGCTTAGGGAGGGGTCTGCCCGGGGAGCTGTTTTTT,CASSLGRGLPGELFF
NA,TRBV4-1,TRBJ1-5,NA,TGCGCCAGCAGCCAAGGTCCAGGGAATCAGCCCCAGCATTTT,CASSQGPGNQPQHF
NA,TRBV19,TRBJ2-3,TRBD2,TGTGCCAGTAGTGGGGGACTAGCGGGGGGACATCCTAGCACAGATACGCAGTATTTT,CASSGGLAGGHPSTDTQYF
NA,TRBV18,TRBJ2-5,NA,TGTGCCAGCTCACCAGTGGGTACTAAAGAGACCCAGTACTTC,CASSPVGTKETQYF
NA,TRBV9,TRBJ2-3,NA,TGTGCCAGCAGCGTAGTTACCGGGAGTGGGACAGATACGCAGTATTTT,CASSVVTGSGTDTQYF
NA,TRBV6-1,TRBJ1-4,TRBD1,TGTGCCAGCAGTGAACGGGACAGAGGAAAACTGTTTTTT,CASSERDRGKLFF
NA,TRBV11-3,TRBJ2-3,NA,TGTGCCAGCAGCTTAGGACGGGACGGAGATACGCAGTATTTT,CASSLGRDGDTQYF
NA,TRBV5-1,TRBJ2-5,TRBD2,TGCGCCAGCAGCACCAGACTAGCGGGGAGGTCAGAGACCCAGTACTTC,CASSTRLAGRSETQYF
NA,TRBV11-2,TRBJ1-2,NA,TGTGCCAGCAGCTTAGTTAGCGACCCTAACTATGGCTACACCTTC,CASSLVSDPNYGYTF
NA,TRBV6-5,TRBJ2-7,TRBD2,TGTGCCAGCACCCGGGGGGACTCCTACGAGCAGTACTTC,CASTRGDSYEQYF
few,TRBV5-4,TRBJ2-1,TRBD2,TGTGCCAGCAGCTTAAAGCGGGGTAACAATGAGCAGTTCTTC,CASSLKRGNNEQFF
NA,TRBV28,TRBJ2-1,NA,TGTGCCAGCGGGACCGTCGGGGTCGCGCCCTACAATGAGCAGTTCTTC,CASGTVGVAPYNEQFF
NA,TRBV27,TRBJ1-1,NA,TGTGCCAGCAGCCTTGGGGCGGGAGGGAAGAACACTGAAGCTTTCTTT,CASSLGAGGKNTEAFF
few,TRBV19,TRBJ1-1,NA,TGTGCCAGTAGTATAGCAAAAAACACTGAAGCTTTCTTT,CASSIAKNTEAFF
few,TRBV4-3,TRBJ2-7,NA,TGCGCCAGCAGCCAAGAAGCGTGGGGGGAGCAGTACTTC,CASSQEAWGEQYF
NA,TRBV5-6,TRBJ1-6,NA,TGTGCCAGCAGCTTGGTGCAGGGCGGGTCACCCCTCCACTTT,CASSLVQGGSPLHF
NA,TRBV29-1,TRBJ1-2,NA,TGCAGCGTTGATCCCAGGGGAGATGGCTACACCTTC,CSVDPRGDGYTF
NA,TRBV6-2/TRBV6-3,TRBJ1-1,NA,TGTGCCAGCAGTTACCGGTTGTCTTATACTGAAGCTTTCTTT,CASSYRLSYTEAFF
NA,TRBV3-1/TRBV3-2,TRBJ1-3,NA,TGTGCCAGCAGCCAAGGTAGTCCCAGGCCCGGAAACACCATATATTTT,CASSQGSPRPGNTIYF
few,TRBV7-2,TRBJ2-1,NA,TGTGCCAGCAGCTTAGGCAGGGGTCTAAGCTCCTACAATGAGCAGTTCTTC,CASSLGRGLSSYNEQFF
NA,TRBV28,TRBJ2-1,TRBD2,TGTGCCAGCAGTTCTCAGGGACTAGCGGGAGGGCCAAATGAGCAGTTCTTC,CASSSQGLAGGPNEQFF
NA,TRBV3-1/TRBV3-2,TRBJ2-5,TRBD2,TGTGCCAGCAGCCTAGACAGGCTAGCGGGAGTCCCTCAAGAGACCCAGTACTTC,CASSLDRLAGVPQETQYF
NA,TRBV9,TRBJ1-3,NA,TGTGCCAGCAGCGTCTCTGGGGACTCTGGAAACACCATATATTTT,CASSVSGDSGNTIYF
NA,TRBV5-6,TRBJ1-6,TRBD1,TGTGCCAGCAGTTCCTCAGGGGGGTCCAATTCACCCCTCCACTTT,CASSSSGGSNSPLHF
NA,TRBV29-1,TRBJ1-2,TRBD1,TGCAGCGCCACACAGGGGGATGCCTATGGCTACACCTTC,CSATQGDAYGYTF
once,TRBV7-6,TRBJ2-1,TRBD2,TGTGCCAGCAGGCCCGGGGAGCGGGGGGGCCTCTACAATGAGCAGTTCTTC,CASRPGERGGLYNEQFF
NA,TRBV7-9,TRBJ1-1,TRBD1,TGTGCCAGCAGCTCAGCGCGGGACAGGGACTTTATGAACACTGAAGCTTTCTTT,CASSSARDRDFMNTEAFF
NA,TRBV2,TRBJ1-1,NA,TGTGCCAGCTCCTCGATCCCGGGGAACACTGAAGCTTTCTTT,CASSSIPGNTEAFF
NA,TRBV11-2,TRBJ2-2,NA,TGTGCCAGCAGAAGTGGGTACACCGGGGAGCTGTTTTTT,CASRSGYTGELFF
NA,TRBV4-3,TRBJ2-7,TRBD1,TGCGCCAGCAGCCAAGTGGGACAGGGTTTTAACGAGCAGTACTTC,CASSQVGQGFNEQYF
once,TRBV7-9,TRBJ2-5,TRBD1,TGTGCCAGCAGCTTAACAGGGGCCCAAGAGACCCAGTACTTC,CASSLTGAQETQYF
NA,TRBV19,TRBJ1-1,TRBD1,TGTGCCAGTAGTAATCCTTATAGGGGGCGTATCACTGAAGCTTTCTTT,CASSNPYRGRITEAFF
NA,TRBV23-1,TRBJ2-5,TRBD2,TGCGCCAGCAGTCAATCCGGGACTAGCGGGGGAAGGCTCAACGAGACCCAGTACTTC,CASSQSGTSGGRLNETQYF
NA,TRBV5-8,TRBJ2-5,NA,TGTGCCAGCAGCCGGGGCGTATCCAGAGAGACCCAGTACTTC,CASSRGVSRETQYF
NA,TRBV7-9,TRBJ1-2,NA,TGTGCCAGCAGCCTAGAGGCAGTACACGGAGGTGGCTACACCTTC,CASSLEAVHGGGYTF
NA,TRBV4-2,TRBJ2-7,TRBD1,TGTGCCAGCAACCCCGGGACAGGGTTACACGAGCAGTACTTC,CASNPGTGLHEQYF
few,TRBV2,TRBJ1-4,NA,TGTGCCAGCAGTGAAGTTAGGAATAATGAAAAACTGTTTTTT,CASSEVRNNEKLFF
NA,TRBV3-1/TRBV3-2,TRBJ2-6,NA,TGTGCCAGCAGCCAGAGCTCTGGGGCCAACGTCCTGACTTTC,CASSQSSGANVLTF
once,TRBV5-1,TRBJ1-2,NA,TGCGCCAGCAGCTTGACCACAGGAAACTATGGCTACACCTTC,CASSLTTGNYGYTF
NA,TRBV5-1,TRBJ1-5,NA,TGCGCCAGCAGCTCGTCCGGGGGCGGAAGAAGCAATCAGCCCCAGCATTTT,CASSSSGGGRSNQPQHF
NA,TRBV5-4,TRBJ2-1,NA,TGTGCCAGCAGCTTGGGTTCTAACCCCCAGAATGAGCAGTTCTTC,CASSLGSNPQNEQFF
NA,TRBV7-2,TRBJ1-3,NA,TGTGCCAGCAGCTCCACGACCCAACAAAACACCATATATTTT,CASSSTTQQNTIYF
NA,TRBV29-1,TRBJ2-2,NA,TGCAGCGGATCCACCGGGACATCCGACCGGGAGCTGTTTTTT,CSGSTGTSDRELFF